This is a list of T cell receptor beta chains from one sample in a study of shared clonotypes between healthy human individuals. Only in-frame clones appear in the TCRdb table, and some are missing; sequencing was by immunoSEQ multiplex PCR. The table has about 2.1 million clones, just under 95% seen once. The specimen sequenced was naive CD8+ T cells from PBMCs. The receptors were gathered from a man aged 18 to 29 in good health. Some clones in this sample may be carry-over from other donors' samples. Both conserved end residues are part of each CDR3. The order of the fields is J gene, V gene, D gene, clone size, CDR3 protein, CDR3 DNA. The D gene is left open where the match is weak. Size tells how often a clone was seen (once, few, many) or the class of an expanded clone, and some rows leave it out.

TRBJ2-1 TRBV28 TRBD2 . CASSKISGSGDEQFF TGTGCCAGCAGTAAAATTAGCGGGAGTGGCGATGAGCAGTTCTTC
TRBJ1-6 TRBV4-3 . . CASSPGGGTNSPLHF TGCGCCAGCAGCCCAGGAGGGGGTACGAATTCACCCCTCCACTTT
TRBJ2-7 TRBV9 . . CASSVGVFPYEQYF TGTGCCAGCAGCGTAGGGGTTTTCCCCTACGAGCAGTACTTC
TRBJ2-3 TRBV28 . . CASSLRELGVRGDTQYF TGTGCCAGCAGTTTAAGGGAACTAGGGGTTAGGGGGGATACGCAGTATTTT
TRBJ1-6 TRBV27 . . CASSSVPVPGSPLHF TGTGCCAGCAGTTCCGTACCGGTACCGGGATCACCCCTCCACTTT
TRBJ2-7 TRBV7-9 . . CASSFPLHEQYF TGTGCCAGCAGCTTTCCGTTACACGAGCAGTACTTC
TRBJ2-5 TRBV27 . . CASSLRLGFGQETQYF TGTGCCAGCAGCCTAAGGCTGGGATTTGGGCAAGAGACCCAGTACTTC
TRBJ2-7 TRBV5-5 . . CASSFVIRLPYEQYF TGTGCCAGCAGCTTTGTAATCAGGTTACCTTACGAGCAGTACTTC
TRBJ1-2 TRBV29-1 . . CSVEEQGRGYGYTF TGCAGCGTTGAAGAGCAGGGAAGGGGCTATGGCTACACCTTC
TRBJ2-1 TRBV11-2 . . CASSLGFRNEQFF TGTGCCAGCAGCTTGGGGTTTCGGAATGAGCAGTTCTTC
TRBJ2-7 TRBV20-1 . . CSAPGGEQYF TGCAGTGCTCCGGGTGGCGAGCAGTACTTC
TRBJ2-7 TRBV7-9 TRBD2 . CASSLAGRAPTYEQYF TGTGCCAGCAGCTTAGCCGGGAGGGCCCCGACCTACGAGCAGTACTTC
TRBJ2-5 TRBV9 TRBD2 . CASSLGGGTQETQYF TGTGCCAGCAGCCTAGGCGGGGGGACCCAAGAGACCCAGTACTTC
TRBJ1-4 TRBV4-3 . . CASSQTGGRNEKLFF TGCGCCAGCAGCCAAACAGGCGGGAGGAATGAAAAACTGTTTTTT
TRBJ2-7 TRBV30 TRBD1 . CAWSEPRDSNSYEQYF TGTGCCTGGAGTGAGCCCCGGGACAGTAACTCCTACGAGCAGTACTTC
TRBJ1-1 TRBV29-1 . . CSVVRGFGAFF TGCAGCGTTGTAAGGGGGTTCGGAGCTTTCTTT
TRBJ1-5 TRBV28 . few CASSWGGRGQPQHF TGTGCCAGCAGTTGGGGGGGAAGGGGCCAGCCCCAGCATTTT
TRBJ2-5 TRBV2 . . CASRPLETQYF TGTGCCAGCAGACCCCTAGAGACCCAGTACTTC
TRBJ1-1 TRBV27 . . CASREPGTTEAFF TGTGCCAGCAGGGAACCTGGGACCACTGAAGCTTTCTTT
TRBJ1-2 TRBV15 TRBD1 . CATSPRTGPGDYGYTF TGTGCCACCAGCCCCCGGACAGGCCCTGGGGACTATGGCTACACCTTC
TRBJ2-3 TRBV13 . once CASRPSWSGHTDTQYF TGTGCCAGCAGACCCAGTTGGAGCGGACACACAGATACGCAGTATTTT
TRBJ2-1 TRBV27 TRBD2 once CASSPRSGSSYNEQFF TGTGCCAGCAGTCCCCGTAGCGGGAGCTCCTACAATGAGCAGTTCTTC
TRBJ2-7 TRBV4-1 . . CASSQDSQGEQYF TGCGCCAGCAGCCAAGACAGCCAGGGCGAGCAGTACTTC
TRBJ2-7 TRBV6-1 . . CASSEGPLASYEQYF TGTGCCAGCAGTGAGGGGCCGTTAGCTTCCTACGAGCAGTACTTC
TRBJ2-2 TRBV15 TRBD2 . CATSSYPVVAGSGTGELFF TGTGCCACCAGCAGCTACCCGGTGGTAGCGGGGTCTGGAACCGGGGAGCTGTTTTTT
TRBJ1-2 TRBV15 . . CATSRDDRQGGYGYTF TGTGCCACCAGCAGAGATGACCGCCAGGGTGGGTATGGCTACACCTTC
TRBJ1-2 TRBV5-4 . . CASSFGPVTNYGYTF TGTGCCAGCAGCTTTGGCCCAGTCACTAACTATGGCTACACCTTC
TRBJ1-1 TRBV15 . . CATSSGMNTEAFF TGTGCCACCAGCAGCGGAATGAACACTGAAGCTTTCTTT
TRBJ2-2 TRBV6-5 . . CASSYEATGELFF TGTGCCAGCAGTTATGAGGCGACCGGGGAGCTGTTTTTT
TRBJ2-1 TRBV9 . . CASSAPGFNEQFF TGTGCCAGCAGCGCCCCAGGGTTCAATGAGCAGTTCTTC
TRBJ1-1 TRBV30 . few CAWTRNTEAFF TGTGCCTGGACAAGGAACACTGAAGCTTTCTTT
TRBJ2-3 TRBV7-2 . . CASSQKRLGRNSSTDTQYF TGTGCCAGCAGCCAGAAACGATTAGGACGGAACTCTAGCACAGATACGCAGTATTTT
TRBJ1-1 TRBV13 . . CASRLTGVNTEAFF TGTGCCAGCAGACTTACGGGGGTGAACACTGAAGCTTTCTTT
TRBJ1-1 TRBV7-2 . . CASSFISRGTTEAFF TGTGCCAGCAGCTTTATCTCGAGGGGGACCACTGAAGCTTTCTTT
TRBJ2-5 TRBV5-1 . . CASSLVYRNQETQYF TGCGCCAGCAGCTTGGTTTACAGAAACCAAGAGACCCAGTACTTC
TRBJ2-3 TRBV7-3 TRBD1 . CASSEQGSTDTQYF TGTGCCAGCAGCGAACAGGGGAGCACAGATACGCAGTATTTT
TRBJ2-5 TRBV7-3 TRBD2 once CASSPLGGGETQYF TGTGCCAGCAGCCCCTTGGGGGGGGGAGAGACCCAGTACTTC
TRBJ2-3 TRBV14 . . CASSQDPGMGSRGDTQYF TGTGCCAGCAGCCAAGATCCGGGGATGGGCAGCCGAGGGGATACGCAGTATTTT
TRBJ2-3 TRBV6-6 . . CASSNGADTQYF TGTGCCAGCAGTAATGGGGCAGATACGCAGTATTTT
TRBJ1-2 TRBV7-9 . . CASSLGLDSNYGYTF TGTGCCAGCAGCTTAGGACTGGACAGCAACTATGGCTACACCTTC
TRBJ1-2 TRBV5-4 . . CASSWGRGNYGYTF TGTGCCAGCAGCTGGGGACGGGGGAACTATGGCTACACCTTC
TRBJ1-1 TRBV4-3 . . CASSQDGNTEAFF TGCGCCAGCAGCCAAGACGGGAACACTGAAGCTTTCTTT